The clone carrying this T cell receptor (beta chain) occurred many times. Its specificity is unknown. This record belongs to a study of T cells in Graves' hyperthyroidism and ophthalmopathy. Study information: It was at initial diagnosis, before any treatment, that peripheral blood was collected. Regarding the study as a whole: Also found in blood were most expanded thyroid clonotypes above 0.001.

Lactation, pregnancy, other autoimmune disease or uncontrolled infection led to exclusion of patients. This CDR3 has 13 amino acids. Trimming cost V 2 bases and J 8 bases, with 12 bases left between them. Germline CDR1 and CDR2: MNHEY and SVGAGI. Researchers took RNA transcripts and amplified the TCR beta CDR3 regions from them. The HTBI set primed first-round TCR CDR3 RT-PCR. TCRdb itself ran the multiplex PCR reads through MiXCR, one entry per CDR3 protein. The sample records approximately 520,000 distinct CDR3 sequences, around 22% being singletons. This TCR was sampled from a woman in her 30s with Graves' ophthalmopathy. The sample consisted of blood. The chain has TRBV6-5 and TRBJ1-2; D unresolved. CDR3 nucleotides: TGTGCCAGCAGTTACGAACAAGCCCTAGGCTACACCTTC. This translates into CASSYEQALGYTF.